Following are 21 T cell receptor beta chains from one sample sequenced in a study of identical twins. MiXCR, run by TCRdb on the 5' RACE reads, gives a single entry per CDR3 protein. In the table there are roughly 150,000 distinct CDR3 sequences, approximately 4% of which are singletons. Sequences were obtained from memory T cells sorted from blood. These receptors originate from a man between 18 and 35 years old in good health.

This clonotype was seen repeatedly, ten times or more. The chain links TRBV20-1 to TRBJ1-2, with D possibly TRBD1 on 5 matching bases. Deletions cut 1 base from V and 4 bases from J, with 7 bases between. The CDR3 totals 12 residues. Germline CDR1 reads DFQATT; CDR2 reads SNEGSKA (reference sequence). The CDR3 sequence: CSARGGVYGYTF. The CDR3 coding sequence is TGCAGTGCTAGAGGGGGCGTCTATGGCTACACCTTC.

In its sample, this clonotype was seen a few times. J is TRBJ2-1 and V is TRBV28; 9 nucleotides align to TRBD1. The CDR3 extends over 15 amino acids. CDR1 and CDR2 from the germline V gene are MDHEN and SYDVKM. Unmatched junction bases numbered 14, after V lost 1 base and J lost 16 bases. CDR3 in amino acids: CASSLSPKTGGNSFF. CDR3 in DNA: TGTGCCAGCAGTTTATCCCCCAAGACAGGGGGTAATTCCTTCTTC.

Regarding this clonotype: This could be a read error, since a much larger clone is one nucleotide away. The V gene is TRBV10-3, the J gene TRBJ2-5; unclear D gene. V gave up 6 bases and J gave up 0 bases, with 8 bases separating them. Germline V CDR1 and CDR2: ENHRY, SYGVKD. The CDR3 runs 13 residues. The CDR3 spells CAIRAWNQETQYF. The CDR3 DNA reads TGTGCCATCAGGGCGTGGAACCAAGAGACCCAGTACTTC.

The sample holds many counts of this clonotype. V usage is TRBV11-2 and J usage is TRBJ1-1; D is undetermined. The ends were cut back, 6 bases at V and 1 base at J, with 15 bases in the middle. CDR3 length: 15 amino acids. CDR1 is SGHAT, CDR2 FQNNGV, per germline. The CDR3, as DNA: TGTGCCAGCAGACATACCGGGTCCAGGAACACTGAAGCTTTCTTT. Amino acid sequence: CASRHTGSRNTEAFF.

This clonotype was recorded many times. The V and J genes are TRBV10-3 and TRBJ2-1, with 9 bases that match TRBD2. V shed 0 bases, J shed 10 bases, and the junction held 1 base outside the gene matches. Germline CDR1 is ENHRY and CDR2 is SYGVKD. There are 13 residues in the CDR3. As DNA, the CDR3 is TGTGCCATCAGTGAGTCCCTAGCGGGGGAGCAGTTCTTC. Translation: CAISESLAGEQFF.

The chain employs TRBV5-6 and TRBJ1-1; the D is unclear. The CDR3 totals 13 residues. CDR1 is SGHDT, CDR2 YYEEEE, per germline. Trimming pared 4 bases from V and 0 bases from J, leaving 7 bases between. Here the CDR3 reads CASSGDMNTEAFF. DNA of the CDR3: TGTGCCAGCAGCGGTGACATGAACACTGAAGCTTTCTTT.

J is TRBJ1-3 and V is TRBV7-6; D uncertain. CDR1 SGHVS and CDR2 FNYEAQ come from the germline V gene. There are 17 residues in the CDR3. The V and J ends lost 0 bases and 0 bases respectively, with 12 bases between them. The CDR3 nucleotides are TGTGCCAGCAGCTTAGCCGCGCCGGGCAGCTCTGGAAACACCATATATTTT. The encoded protein is CASSLAAPGSSGNTIYF.

This clonotype has a count of ten or more. The chain combines TRBV7-2 with TRBJ2-5; TRBD1 agrees at 7 bases. The CDR3 consists of 14 residues. Germline V gene lookup returns CDR1 SGHTA and CDR2 FQGNSA. V shed 7 bases, J shed 6 bases, and the junction held 11 bases outside the gene matches. CDR3 in amino acids: CASTRDSMKKTQYF. As DNA, the CDR3 is TGTGCCAGCACCAGGGACAGCATGAAAAAGACCCAGTACTTC.

This clonotype was found many times. The gene calls are TRBV11-3 and TRBJ2-2; TRBD2 matches at 8 bases. In germline, CDR1 is SGHNT, CDR2 YENEEA. The CDR3 sequence is 16 residues long. With 5 bases clipped from V and 6 bases from J, the junction kept 11 bases outside the gene matches. Written as DNA, the CDR3 is TGTGCCAGCAGCCCGGGACTAGAGTTCACCCCCGGGGAGCTGTTTTTT. Translated: CASSPGLEFTPGELFF. The whole variable domain, remainder taken from reference TRBV11-3 and TRBJ2-2, is EAGVVQSPRYKIIEKKQPVAFWCNPISGHNTLYWYLQNLGQGPELLIRYENEEAVDDSQLPKDRFSAERLKGVDSTLKIQPAELGDSAVYLCASSPGLEFTPGELFFGEGSRLTVL.

This clonotype was observed many times. The gene calls are TRBV4-3 and TRBJ2-2; 11 bases map to TRBD1. V lost 4 bases to trimming and J lost 6 bases; unmatched junction nucleotides: 13. CDR1 and CDR2 (germline): LGHNA, YSLEER. This CDR3 is 18 amino acids long. CDR3 bases: TGCGCCAGCAGCCTCAGGACCTTAGGGGGACAGGGGGCCGGGGAGCTGTTTTTT. This gives the protein CASSLRTLGGQGAGELFF.

This clonotype was seen many times. V usage is TRBV27 and J usage is TRBJ2-1; 11 bases agree with TRBD2. V lost 5 bases and J lost 4; bases outside the gene matches: 4. The CDR3 has 15 residues. Germline V lookup: CDR1 MNHEY, CDR2 SMNVEV (reference sequence). DNA for the CDR3: TGTGCCAGCAGTACCACTAGCGGGGGTTACAATGAGCAGTTCTTC. Amino acids: CASSTTSGGYNEQFF.

This rearrangement joins TRBV7-2 to TRBJ1-2; D perhaps matches TRBD1 (5 bases). Trimming took off 5 bases at V and 6 bases at J, with 13 bases between the two ends. The CDR3 has 13 residues. The germline CDR1 and CDR2 sequences are SGHTA and FQGNSA. CDR3 protein: CASSPTGTNGYTF. The CDR3 DNA is TGTGCCAGCAGCCCAACAGGAACTAATGGCTACACCTTC.

The chain carries TRBV6-5 and TRBJ1-2; 7 nucleotides align to TRBD1. The CDR3 runs to 12 residues. J was trimmed by 4 bases and V by 11 bases; bases with no gene match: 7. Looked up from germline, CDR1 is MNHEY and CDR2 is SVGAGI. CDR3 protein: CARQGCGYGYTF. CDR3 nucleotides: TGTGCCCGACAGGGATGTGGCTATGGCTACACCTTC.

This clonotype was picked up many times. Possible read error: a much larger clone is one base away. This sequence joins TRBV27 and TRBJ2-7; D unresolved. V dropped 0 bases and J dropped 3 bases, with 6 bases sitting between them. Germline assignment: CDR1 MNHEY and CDR2 SMNVEV (reference sequence). This CDR3 region has 13 residues. The CDR3 DNA sequence: TGTGCCAGCAGTTTATCGCATGGCTACGAGCAGTACTTC. Translation: CASSLSHGYEQYF.

Ten or more counts support this clonotype. The chain's CDR3 is CASSQDGPGGQNIQYF. The CDR3 nucleotides read TGCGCCAGCAGCCAAGACGGCCCCGGGGGACAAAACATTCAGTACTTC. The V gene is TRBV4-3, the J gene TRBJ2-4, with D possibly being TRBD2 (6 bases). The germline V gene encodes CDR1 LGHNA and CDR2 YSLEER. The CDR3 is made up of 16 amino acids. Trimming removed 0 bases at V and 5 bases at J, with 14 bases between.

This chain links TRBV7-2 with TRBJ2-1; D is undetermined. There are 14 residues in the CDR3. Germline V gene lookup returns CDR1 SGHTA and CDR2 FQGNSA. The V end lost 1 base, the J end lost 3 bases, and 7 bases lay between the germline ends. CDR3 residues: CASSLVGYYNEQFF. CDR3 DNA sequence: TGTGCCAGCAGCTTAGTGGGATACTACAATGAGCAGTTCTTC.

This clonotype was observed at least ten times. The chain uses TRBV5-4 and TRBJ2-6, with 8 bases that match TRBD2. CDR3 length equals 18 residues. Germline V gives CDR1 SGHNT, CDR2 YYREEE (reference sequence). The J segment lost 0 bases and the V segment lost 6 bases, leaving 11 bases of the junction unmatched. CDR3 sequence: CASILSGGGSSGANVLTF. Here the CDR3 DNA reads TGTGCCAGCATCCTGTCAGGCGGGGGGAGCTCTGGGGCCAACGTCCTGACTTTC.

The table lists this clonotype with a few counts. The CDR3 does not close with the conserved phenylalanine or tryptophan, likely indicating a read error. The V gene is TRBV5-1, the J gene TRBJ2-3; D not resolved. Trimming left V 3 bases short and J 0 bases short, with 8 bases between. This CDR3 region has 14 residues. The V gene's germline CDR1 is SGHRS and CDR2 YFSETQ. The CDR3 loop is CASSSKLSTDTQYN. The CDR3 bases are TGCGCCAGCAGCTCGAAATTAAGCACAGATACGCAGTATAAT.

This clonotype has at least ten counts. DNA for the CDR3: TGCAGCGTTGAGATTTCACGGGGCAATGAGCAGTTCTTC. Residues: CSVEISRGNEQFF. The chain employs TRBV29-1 and TRBJ2-1, with D possibly being TRBD2 (5 bases). This CDR3 has 13 residues. V was shortened by 3 bases and J by 6 bases, with 12 bases between the two germline ends. Germline values: CDR1 SQVTM, CDR2 ANQGSEA.

In its sample, this clonotype was seen many times. The chain has TRBV20-1 and TRBJ2-7, with 9 bases lining up with TRBD1. The CDR3 is 13 amino acids. Germline CDR1 and CDR2: DFQATT and SNEGSKA (reference sequence). J gave up 2 bases and V 5 bases, and 4 bases lay outside the gene matches. In nucleotides, the CDR3 is TGCAGTGCTGGGGGGACAGGGACCTACGAGCAGTACTTC. The encoded protein is CSAGGTGTYEQYF.

This clonotype occurred many times. The chain uses TRBV27 and TRBJ1-2; no clear D. The V gene lost 3 bases and the J gene lost 3 bases, with 14 bases spanning the gap. Germline loops: CDR1 MNHEY, CDR2 SMNVEV (reference sequence). This CDR3 is 15 amino acids long. CDR3 DNA sequence: TGTGCCAGCAGTTTCGGCAGGTCGATTGACTATGGCTACACCTTC. Protein: CASSFGRSIDYGYTF.